This record looks at one T cell receptor (beta chain) sequence and its context. Antigen unknown. TCRdb re-called the 5' RACE reads with MiXCR, one entry per CDR3 protein. The table has around 450,000 distinct CDR3 sequences, more than 13% seen once. The data originate from a study of identical twins. CDR1 SGHAT and CDR2 FQDESV come from the germline V gene (reference sequence). V gave up 0 bases and J gave up 1 base; unmatched junction bases: 10. The CDR3 spans 18 residues. Study-wide results and limits: For zero-insertion analyses, partial confounding could come from invariant MAIT and iNKT cells. Twin pairs' shared out-of-frame alpha sequences were enriched in low generation probability.

These data were also reused for a study on yellow fever vaccine responses in identical twins. That paper adds: The authors reported partly convergent, partly personalized vaccine responses in identical twins.

The sample comprised CD4+ T cells sorted from blood. V usage is TRBV11-1 and J usage is TRBJ2-5; 8 bases align to TRBD1. The sequence was collected from a woman younger than 35 in good health. The CDR3 DNA sequence: TGTGCCAGCAGCTTAGCACGTAGGACAGGGAATCTCCAAGAGACCCAGTACTTC. It is translated as CASSLARRTGNLQETQYF.